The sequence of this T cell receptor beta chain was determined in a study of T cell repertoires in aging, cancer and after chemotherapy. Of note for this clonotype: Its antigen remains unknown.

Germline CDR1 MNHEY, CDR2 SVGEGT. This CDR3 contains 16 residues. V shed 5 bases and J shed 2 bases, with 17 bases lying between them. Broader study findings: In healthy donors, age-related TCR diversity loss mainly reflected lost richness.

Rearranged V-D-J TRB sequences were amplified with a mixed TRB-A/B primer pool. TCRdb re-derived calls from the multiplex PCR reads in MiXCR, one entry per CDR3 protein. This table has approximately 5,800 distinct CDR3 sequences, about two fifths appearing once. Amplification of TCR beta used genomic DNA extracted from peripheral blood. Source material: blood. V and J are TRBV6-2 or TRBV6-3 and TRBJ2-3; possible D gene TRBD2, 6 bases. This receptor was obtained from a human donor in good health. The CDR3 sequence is CASSLSFGGSTDTQYF. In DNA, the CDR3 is TGTGCCAGCAGTCTCTCCTTCGGGGGATCCACAGATACGCAGTATTTT.